This record concerns one TCR beta chain sequence. No antigen is known for it. Sequence data for DNA of cultured CD4+ T cells were generated by the Oncomine TCR Beta short-read assay. TCRdb independently ran MiXCR on the PCR reads; one entry per CDR3 protein. The profile shows fewer than 15,000 distinct CDR3 sequences, about 74% of them singletons. The CDR3 runs to 13 residues. CDR1 KGHSH and CDR2 LQKENI come from the germline V gene. V dropped 1 base and J dropped 5 bases, with 6 bases sitting between them. The sample belongs to a study of vaccination and CD4 T cells after COVID-19. Treatment described: roughly 11-day PBMC culture with coronavirus spike peptide pools or control peptides (ViraFEST assay).

The sample was CD4+ T cells from blood, cultured in vitro. V and J are TRBV18 and TRBJ1-5; weak D call: TRBD1 (5 bases). The TCR comes from a human donor who had recovered from COVID-19. The CDR3 nucleotides read TGTGCCAGCTCACCACTCAGGGATCAGCCCCAGCATTTT. This translates into CASSPLRDQPQHF. The full variable domain, completed using reference TRBV18 and TRBJ1-5, is NAGVMQNPRHLVRRRGQEARLRCSPMKGHSHVYWYRQLPEEGLKFMVYLQKENIIDESGMPKERFSAEFPKEGPSILRIQQVVRGDSAAYFCASSPLRDQPQHFGDGTRLSIL.